This note documents a single TCR beta chain sequence. The antigen remains undetermined. This sample is part of a study of response to subunit inactivated influenza vaccine. The study's findings and limits: Authors suggested each seasonal flu vaccination may recruit only limited numbers of new T cells.

Germline CDR1 is SGHRS and CDR2 is YFSETQ. This CDR3 region has 15 residues. The V end lost 2 bases, the J end lost 0 bases, and 9 bases lay between the germline ends. MiXCR, run by TCRdb on the RT-PCR reads, gives a single entry per CDR3 protein. The sample consists of approximately 500,000 distinct CDR3 sequences, under 25% of them appearing once. These same data were also listed under a study on T cells expressing NK-cell markers. That publication notes: It was by 5'RACE template switching with UMIs that TCR beta cDNA was made. The contribution of dominant NKG2C+ clonotypes to CD8+ T cells in five to seven donors was about 1.0-7.0%.

This sequence was found in a man in his forties or fifties who received an inactivated influenza vaccine. Sequences were derived from CD4+ T cells sorted from PBMCs, sampled 12 days after vaccination. The chain joins TRBV5-1 to TRBJ2-1, with TRBD1 as a possible D gene (6 bases). CDR3 sequence reads: CASSFGTISYNEQFF. The CDR3 DNA reads TGCGCCAGCAGCTTTGGGACAATCTCCTACAATGAGCAGTTCTTC.